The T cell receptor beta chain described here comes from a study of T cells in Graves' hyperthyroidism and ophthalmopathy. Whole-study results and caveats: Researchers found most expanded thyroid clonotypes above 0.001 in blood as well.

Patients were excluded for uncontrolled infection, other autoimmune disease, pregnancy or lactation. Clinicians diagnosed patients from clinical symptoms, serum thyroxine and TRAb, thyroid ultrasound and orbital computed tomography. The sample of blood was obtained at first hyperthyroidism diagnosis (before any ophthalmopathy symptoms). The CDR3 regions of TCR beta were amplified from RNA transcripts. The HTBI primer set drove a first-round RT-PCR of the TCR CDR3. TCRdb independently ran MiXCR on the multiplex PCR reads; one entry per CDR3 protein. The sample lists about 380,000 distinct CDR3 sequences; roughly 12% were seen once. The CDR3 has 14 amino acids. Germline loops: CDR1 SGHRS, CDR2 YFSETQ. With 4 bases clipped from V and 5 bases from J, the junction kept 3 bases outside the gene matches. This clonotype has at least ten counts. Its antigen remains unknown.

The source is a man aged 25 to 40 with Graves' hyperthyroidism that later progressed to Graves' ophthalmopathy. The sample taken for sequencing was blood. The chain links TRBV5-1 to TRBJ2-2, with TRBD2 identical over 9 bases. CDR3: CASSLGLATGELFF. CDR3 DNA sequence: TGCGCCAGCAGCCTAGGACTAGCGACCGGGGAGCTGTTTTTT.